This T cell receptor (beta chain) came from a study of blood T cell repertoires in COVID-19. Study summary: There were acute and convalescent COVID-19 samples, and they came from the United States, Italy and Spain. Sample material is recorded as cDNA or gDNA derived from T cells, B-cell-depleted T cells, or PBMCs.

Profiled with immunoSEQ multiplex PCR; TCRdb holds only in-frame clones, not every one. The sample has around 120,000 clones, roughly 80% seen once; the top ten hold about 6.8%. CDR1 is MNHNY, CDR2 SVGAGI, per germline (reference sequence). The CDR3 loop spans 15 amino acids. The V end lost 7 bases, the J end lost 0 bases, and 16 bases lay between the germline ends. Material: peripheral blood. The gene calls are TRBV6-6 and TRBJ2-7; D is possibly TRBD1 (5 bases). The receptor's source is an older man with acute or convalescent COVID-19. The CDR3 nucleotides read TGTGCCAGCACCCCGACAGTACTCTCCTCCTACGAGCAGTACTTC. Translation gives CASTPTVLSSYEQYF.